This T cell receptor (beta chain) was sequenced during a study of T cell responses to AZD1222 COVID-19 vaccine. Findings and limits, study-wide: Donors were chiefly white British, with a greater number of females, and clonal diversity was perhaps underestimated. Vaccine-associated CD4 TCRs ranged over spike, dominating at 160-218 and 743-854.

Profiling relied on immunoSEQ multiplex PCR, and the TCRdb table lists in-frame clones only, not all of them. The top ten hold approximately 1.4% of the sample, which has around 170,000 clones, roughly nine tenths seen once. As to this clone: Its antigen is currently unknown.

This receptor was obtained from an adult in good health. This material consisted of peripheral blood, taken on day 0 of AZD1222 vaccination.

In nucleotides, the CDR3 is TGTGCCAGCAGCTTAGTGGGAAAGGGGTATAATTCACCCCTCCACTTT. It translates to CASSLVGKGYNSPLHF. The chain joins TRBV7-2 to TRBJ1-6; possibly TRBD1 for D (5 bases). Germline loops: CDR1 SGHTA, CDR2 FQGNSA. This CDR3 comprises 16 residues. Trimming shortened V by 1 base and J by 4 bases, and 11 bases separated the two germline ends.